This T cell receptor beta chain stems from a study of blood T cell repertoires in COVID-19. Assay used: immunoSEQ multiplex PCR; TCRdb lists only in-frame clones, some missing. The data show about 150,000 clones, with roughly nine tenths seen just once and 15% held by the top ten. V lost 0 bases and J lost 6; bases outside the gene matches: 5. The CDR3 totals 16 residues. Germline V gene sequence: CDR1 MNHNS, CDR2 SASEGT. The sequencing sample was made of peripheral blood. V gene TRBV6-1 combines with J gene TRBJ1-4; TRBD1 matches 9 bases. This TCR derives from a middle-aged woman with acute or convalescent COVID-19. In DNA, the CDR3 is TGTGCCAGCAGTGAAGCGGAGGGACAGGGTCATGAAAAACTGTTTTTT. Protein: CASSEAEGQGHEKLFF.